This T cell receptor (beta chain) was captured in a study of T-cell reconstitution after alpha-beta-depleted transplantation in children. Regarding the study as a whole: Several patients had high TCRbeta diversity at day 60; it came from surviving recipient T cells and thymic progenitors.

This clonotype was observed at least ten times. Its antigen is still unknown. The germline V gene has CDR1 SGHVS and CDR2 FQNEAQ. V was clipped by 2 bases and J by 3 bases, with 15 bases between them. This CDR3 spans 16 amino acids. Unique molecular identifiers were incorporated when the TCRbeta library was constructed. Via MiXCR, TCRdb re-called the PCR reads, giving one row per CDR3 protein. Of about 580,000 distinct CDR3 sequences listed, 20% to 25% were seen once; the top ten hold over 12%. The V gene is TRBV7-8, the J gene TRBJ2-3, with D perhaps TRBD1 or TRBD2 (5 bases each). Specimen: PBMCs, mostly from graft donor cells, collected 360 days after TCRalphabeta/CD19-depleted stem cell transplant. The clonotype originates from a boy in the first two years of life who had a stem cell transplant for acute myeloid leukemia, so the T cells may come from the graft donor. CDR3 DNA sequence: TGTGCCAGCAGCTTAAGGCAGGGAGACGGGACAGATACGCAGTATTTT. Its translation: CASSLRQGDGTDTQYF.